Shown below are 10 T cell receptor beta chains from a single sample sequenced in a study of blood T cell repertoires in COVID-19. Some clones are missing from TCRdb's copy, which holds only in-frame ones; the method was immunoSEQ multiplex PCR. The data contain some 460,000 clones, roughly nine tenths of them singletons. Sample: PBMCs or T cells enriched from blood (not recorded which). Receptor source: a woman aged 18-30 years who had recovered from COVID-19.

This chain connects TRBV29-1 to TRBJ1-1; unclear D gene. Per germline, CDR1 SQVTM and CDR2 ANQGSEA. V lost 7 bases to trimming and J lost 3 bases, with 18 bases between them. CDR3 length: 14 residues. The CDR3 here is CSAERGTADTEAFF. The CDR3 coding sequence is TGCAGCGCTGAGCGGGGAACGGCGGACACTGAAGCTTTCTTT.

This clone appeared a single time. The V call is TRBV27, the J call TRBJ2-7, with TRBD2 as a possible D gene (5 bases). CDR3 length: 15 amino acids. Germline assignment: CDR1 MNHEY and CDR2 SMNVEV (reference sequence). V was shortened by 0 bases and J by 1 base, with 10 bases between the two germline ends. The CDR3 sequence: CASSLSGVLSYEQYF. DNA of the CDR3: TGTGCCAGCAGTTTATCCGGGGTTCTTTCCTACGAGCAGTACTTC.

The J gene is TRBJ2-5, the V gene TRBV5-1, with D possibly being TRBD2 (5 bases). CDR1 SGHRS and CDR2 YFSETQ come from the germline V gene. The CDR3 is made up of 14 amino acids. The V gene lost 0 bases and the J gene lost 0 bases, with 6 bases spanning the gap. The CDR3 is CASSLGTYQETQYF. DNA for the CDR3: TGCGCCAGCAGCTTGGGGACTTACCAAGAGACCCAGTACTTC.

This chain joins TRBV9 and TRBJ2-7; 8 nucleotides agree with TRBD1. CDR3 length: 14 residues. Germline CDR1 reads SGDLS; CDR2 reads YYNGEE. The V and J ends lost 3 bases and 6 bases, in that order; junction bases with no gene match: 8. In DNA form, the CDR3 reads TGTGCCAGCAGCGAGGGGACAGGACAGGGCGAGCAGTACTTC. Protein sequence: CASSEGTGQGEQYF.

V gene TRBV30 combines with J gene TRBJ1-6; D gene unclear. Germline V gives CDR1 GTSNPN, CDR2 SVGIG (reference sequence). Trimming shortened V by 4 bases and J by 6 bases, and 10 bases separated the two germline ends. The CDR3 contains 13 residues. The DNA for the CDR3 is TGTGCCTGGACCCTCTCCCCTAATTCACCCCTCCACTTT. This translates into CAWTLSPNSPLHF.

This clone showed up just a few times. The gene calls are TRBV4-1 and TRBJ1-5; D might be TRBD1 (6 bases). Germline assignment: CDR1 MGHRA and CDR2 YSYEKL. V dropped 0 bases and J dropped 3 bases, with 12 bases sitting between them. The CDR3 runs to 16 residues. The DNA of the CDR3 is TGCGCCAGCAGCCAAGATGGGGCGGGGGCCAATCAGCCCCAGCATTTT. It codes for CASSQDGAGANQPQHF.

The CDR3 sequence is CAISESGGISYEQYF. The CDR3 bases are TGTGCCATCAGTGAGTCGGGGGGAATTTCCTACGAGCAGTACTTC. V and J are TRBV10-3 and TRBJ2-7; maybe TRBD2 (6 bases). The CDR3 totals 15 residues. The V and J ends lost 0 bases and 1 base respectively, with 10 bases between them. Germline V lookup: CDR1 ENHRY, CDR2 SYGVKD.

As to this clone: Other DNA sequences in the sample encode the same CDR3. This chain uses TRBV18 with TRBJ1-1, with TRBD1 matching 10 bases. CDR1 KGHSH and CDR2 LQKENI come from the germline V gene. The CDR3 extends over 16 amino acids. J gave up 4 bases and V 0 bases, and 5 bases lay outside the gene matches. The CDR3 here is CASSPPTGGKGTEAFF. The DNA for the CDR3 is TGTGCCAGCTCACCACCGACAGGGGGCAAGGGCACTGAAGCTTTCTTT.

The chain combines TRBV30 with TRBJ1-2, with 9 bases identical to TRBD1. Germline V gene lookup returns CDR1 GTSNPN and CDR2 SVGIG (reference sequence). After removal of 3 bases from V and 8 bases from J, the junction contained 7 bases not matched to a gene. The CDR3 length is 13 residues. DNA of the CDR3: TGTGCCTGGAGGGGGACAGGGATGGGCGGCTACACCTTC. Residues: CAWRGTGMGGYTF.

The rearrangement links TRBV6-5 to TRBJ2-7, with 8 bases lining up with TRBD1. Per the germline V gene, CDR1 is MNHEY and CDR2 is SVGAGI. This CDR3 region has 14 residues. V shed 7 bases and J 5 bases; nucleotides not matched to a gene: 10. CDR3: CASNDGQGMDEQYF. The CDR3 nucleotides are TGTGCCAGCAACGACGGACAGGGTATGGACGAGCAGTACTTC.